Reported below is one T cell receptor beta chain. Its antigen is still unknown. No per-base quality is available; no much larger clone lies one base away. CDR1 and CDR2, per the germline V gene, are MNHEY and SVGAGI. V and J lose 0 bases and 4 bases, and a span of 13 bases separates them. From cysteine to phenylalanine, the CDR3 is 16 amino acids long. Only the CDR3 DNA is retained, 48 bases long and in frame from the first base. To sequence the TCRbeta CDR3 region, genomic DNA was isolated from the sorted cells. TCRbeta CDR3 regions were sequenced using the immunoSEQ Assay. This is the immuneACCESS table as TCRdb keeps it, with only in-frame sequences that have V and J called. A part of the clones is gone; compared with another copy, unresolved V genes explain less than half, and the rest is unexplained. The sample profile shows tens of thousands of clones; 92% of them were found once. The top ten clonotypes cover roughly 9% of the sample.

The data were obtained in a study of OX40 agonist ivuxolimab in advanced cancers. With respect to the entire study: Ivuxolimab was a fully human IgG2 agonistic monoclonal antibody targeting the costimulatory receptor OX40 (CD134). Intravenous ivuxolimab was administered to patients every 2 weeks at six dose levels: 0.01, 0.1, 0.3, 1.5, 3 and 10 mg/kg. Among the roughly 50 dose-escalation patients, about 19 had hepatocellular carcinoma, 15 or so melanoma, 9 renal cell carcinoma and 9 head and neck cancer. In the dose-escalation cohort, nearly 85% of patients were male, and the mean age was 60 years with a range of 23 to 79. Patients were allowed to have had prior anti-PD-1, anti-PD-L1 or anti-CTLA-4 therapy, and less than 45% of the dose-escalation patients had previously received checkpoint inhibitors. Three dose-escalation patients achieved partial responses, one with hepatocellular carcinoma and two with cutaneous melanoma. Peripheral TCRbeta sequencing aimed to test whether ivuxolimab altered TCR sequence diversity and caused clonal T-cell expansion. The paper covers the monotherapy dose-escalation part of the phase I ivuxolimab trial, which included N ≈ 50 patients. General findings and caveats noted by the study authors: After ivuxolimab, expanded clones were on average more numerous among CD8+ T cells than among CD4+ T cells. Low levels of normalized T-cell clonal expansion were also seen in some patients who did not respond. Clonal expansion of both CD4+ and CD8+ blood T cells was observed from baseline to week 6 at doses 0.1 to 3.0 mg/kg. Which antigens the clonally expanded peripheral T cells were specific for was not determined. In the 0.1-3.0 mg/kg groups, partial responders were among the patients with the lowest normalized peripheral clonal expansion, particularly in CD8+ T cells.

Patients with autoimmune disease history or receiving systemic immunosuppression were excluded from the trial. In every dose cohort, peripheral blood was drawn for TCR sequencing at baseline, cycle 4 day 1, and cycle 7 day 1. Samples came from an open-label, multicenter, first-in-human phase I dose-escalation trial of ivuxolimab. Adults with locally advanced or metastatic melanoma, renal cell, hepatocellular, or head and neck squamous cell carcinoma were enrolled in the trial. Before TCR sequencing, CD4+ T cells and CD8+ T cells were sorted from peripheral blood as separate populations. The source of this sequence is an adult with an advanced solid tumor such as melanoma, head and neck, liver or kidney cancer. The rearrangement joined TRBV6-5 to TRBJ2-4; tentative D gene TRBD1, with 6 bases matching. The specimen was CD4+ or CD8+ T cells sorted from blood, collected in a trial of the OX40 agonist ivuxolimab. The bases are TGTGCCAGCAGTTACTCGACACTGGGGACAAAAAACATTCAGTACTTC. This sequence encodes CASSYSTLGTKNIQYF.